This T cell receptor (beta chain) comes out of a study of OX40 agonist ivuxolimab in advanced cancers. For the wider study: The costimulatory receptor OX40 (CD134) was targeted by ivuxolimab, a fully human IgG2 agonistic monoclonal antibody. Intravenous ivuxolimab was administered to patients every 2 weeks at six dose levels: 0.01, 0.1, 0.3, 1.5, 3 and 10 mg/kg. Of the approximately 54 patients in dose escalation, 19 had hepatocellular carcinoma, some 15 had melanoma, 9 had renal cell carcinoma and 9 had head and neck cancer. The dose-escalation cohort was roughly 87% male with a mean age of approximately 59 years, ranging from roughly 20 to 80. Prior anti-PD-1, anti-PD-L1 or anti-CTLA-4 therapy was permitted, and roughly two fifths of dose-escalation patients had received checkpoint inhibitors. Partial responses occurred in three dose-escalation patients, of whom one had hepatocellular carcinoma and two had cutaneous melanoma. Peripheral TCRbeta sequencing aimed to test whether ivuxolimab altered TCR sequence diversity and caused clonal T-cell expansion. The paper reports the monotherapy dose-escalation portion (N of about 51 patients) of the phase I ivuxolimab trial.

Patients with a history of autoimmune disease or receiving systemic immunosuppression were excluded from the trial. In every dose cohort, peripheral blood was drawn for TCR sequencing at baseline, cycle 4 day 1, and cycle 7 day 1. Samples were obtained from an open-label, multicenter, first-in-human phase I dose-escalation trial of ivuxolimab. Adults with locally advanced or metastatic melanoma, renal cell carcinoma, hepatocellular carcinoma or head and neck squamous cell carcinoma were enrolled in the trial. Before TCR sequencing, CD4+ T cells and CD8+ T cells from peripheral blood were sorted into separate populations. The investigation overall reported the following: Clonal expansion of both CD4+ and CD8+ blood T cells was observed from baseline to week 6 at doses 0.1 to 3.0 mg/kg. Low levels of normalized T-cell clonal expansion were also seen in some nonresponding patients. The antigen specificity of the clonally expanded peripheral T cells was not determined. On average, CD8+ T cells showed more expanded clones than CD4+ T cells after ivuxolimab. In partial responders in the 0.1-3.0 mg/kg groups, normalized peripheral clonal expansion was found to be among the lowest, especially among CD8+ T cells.

Inclusive of the bounding cysteine and phenylalanine, the CDR3 is 13 residues long. The entry retains the CDR3 DNA only, 39 bases that are in frame from base 1. V trim: 4 bases; J trim: 3 bases; unmatched bases: 3. Reading the germline V gene gives CDR1 LGHNA and CDR2 YNFKEQ. A note on this clone: Its cognate antigen has yet to be identified. Qualities for individual bases were not recorded, and no much larger clone is one base off.

For sequencing of the TCRbeta CDR3 region, genomic DNA was extracted from the sorted cells. The immunoSEQ Assay was used for sequencing of TCRbeta CDR3 regions. What TCRdb holds here is the immuneACCESS table cut down to in-frame rearrangements. Part of the clones is not present; checked against another copy, under half of the missing clones reflect an unresolved V gene, and the others are unexplained. The sample table contains tens of thousands of clones; only one count was recorded for 90% to 95% of them. Together, the top ten hold 1.1% of the sample. This clonotype was obtained from an adult with an advanced solid tumor such as melanoma, head and neck, liver or kidney cancer. This chain joins TRBV4-2 to TRBJ2-7, and 7 junction bases match TRBD1. The sequenced sample was CD4+ or CD8+ T cells sorted from blood, obtained in a trial of the OX40 agonist ivuxolimab. The sequence in DNA is TGTGCCAGCAGCCGACAGGGAGACTACGAGCAGTACTTC. This translates into CASSRQGDYEQYF.